Sequencing of this T cell receptor (beta chain) was carried out in a study of T cells in Graves' hyperthyroidism and ophthalmopathy. This CDR3 has 18 amino acids. V dropped 3 bases and J dropped 0; count of bases not matched to a gene: 5. This clonotype was seen repeatedly, ten times or more. Its antigen is not identified. Broader study findings: Most expanded thyroid clonotypes above 0.001 also appeared in blood. Model-based prediction identified ophthalmopathy a median approximately 6.2 months prior to its onset.

The source material, RNA transcripts, was used to amplify TCR beta CDR3 regions. An initial round of RT-PCR targeting the TCR CDR3 relied on the HTBI primer set. MiXCR, applied by TCRdb to the multiplex PCR reads, yields one record per CDR3 protein. The sample holds 300,000 to 500,000 distinct CDR3 sequences; 11% to 15% are singletons and the top ten take around 28%. This clonotype was obtained from a man aged 50-59 years with Graves' ophthalmopathy. This chain uses TRBV12-3 or TRBV12-4 with TRBJ2-3; TRBD2 matches 14 bases. The specimen sequenced was blood. The CDR3 protein is CASSLGLAGETSTDTQYF. The CDR3 nucleotides read TGTGCCAGCAGTTTGGGACTAGCGGGAGAGACTAGCACAGATACGCAGTATTTT.